Each of the 26 T cell receptor beta chains below was sequenced from the same sample in a study of molecular identifiers for immune sequencing clone quantification. One entry per CDR3 protein, called by TCRdb with MiXCR from the PCR reads. The sample consists of tens of thousands of distinct CDR3 sequences, approximately 24% of them appearing once. The sequenced material came from naive CD8+ T cells from blood, with Jurkat cell RNA spiked in. Stated subset: FACS-sorted CD8+CD4-CCR7+CD45RA+ naive T cells. These receptors all stem from a human donor in good health. Some libraries in this study had Jurkat cell RNA spiked in.

This clonotype was seen at least ten times. The CDR3 protein is CSASASGGAVHEQYF. CDR3 in DNA: TGCAGTGCTTCTGCGAGCGGGGGGGCCGTCCACGAGCAGTACTTC. The rearrangement uses TRBV20-1 and TRBJ2-7, with 10 bases matching TRBD2. The CDR3 extends over 15 amino acids. The V segment lost 5 bases and the J segment 5 bases; nucleotides outside the gene matches: 12. The germline V gene has CDR1 DFQATT and CDR2 SNEGSKA (reference sequence).

In the case of this clonotype: An end of the junction differs from the germline gene, which may be a read error. This rearrangement joins TRBV13 to TRBJ1-1, with no clear D. In germline, CDR1 is PRHDT, CDR2 FYEKMQ (reference sequence). This CDR3 region has 11 residues. In DNA, the CDR3 is TGTGCCAGCAGCCCCAACACTAAAGCTTTCTTT. Its protein is CASSPNTKAFF.

In this sample, this clonotype turned up many times. The chain has TRBV2 and TRBJ2-7; TRBD1 agrees at 8 bases. Germline trimming cut 3 bases from V and 3 bases from J; bases unmatched to any gene: 4. This CDR3 region has 14 residues. Germline-derived CDR1 and CDR2 are SNHLY and FYNNEI. CDR3: CASSEPGGNYEQYF. CDR3 DNA: TGTGCCAGCAGTGAGCCAGGGGGCAACTACGAGCAGTACTTC.

This clonotype was observed a few times. A much larger clone lies a single base off, so this may be a read error. The chain employs TRBV15 and TRBJ2-3, with D hard to call. The CDR3 consists of 12 residues. The V and J ends lost 3 bases and 4 bases respectively, with 5 bases between them. The germline V gene has CDR1 LNHNV and CDR2 YYDKDF (reference sequence). This CDR3 reads CATSSSSDTQYF. CDR3 sequence (DNA): TGTGCCACCAGCAGCTCCTCAGATACGCAGTATTTT.

Turning to this clonotype: This may arise from a read error, as a much more abundant clone is one base away. The chain is built from TRBV15 and TRBJ2-1; D not certain. The V end was cut by 1 base, the J end by 7 bases, with 14 bases between. The CDR3 spans 15 residues. Germline V gives CDR1 LNHNV, CDR2 YYDKDF (reference sequence). The CDR3 DNA reads as TGTGCCACCAGCAGAGGTCTTGGGTTAGGAAATGAGCAGTTCTTC. Translation gives CATSRGLGLGNEQFF.

This clonotype was seen at least ten times. The chain employs TRBV11-2 and TRBJ2-5; D possibly corresponds to TRBD2 (6 bases). The CDR3 spans 13 residues. Germline CDR1 and CDR2: SGHAT and FQNNGV. The V end was cut by 6 bases, the J end by 2 bases, with 10 bases between. CDR3 DNA: TGTGCCAGCAGGTCCGGGACTCAAGAGACCCAGTACTTC. Translating gives CASRSGTQETQYF.

This clonotype has only one observation. The chain links TRBV29-1 to TRBJ2-4, with TRBD2 matching over 15 bases. The DNA end favors TRBJ2-2, so the J call may be wrong. This CDR3 is 20 amino acids long. Germline values: CDR1 SQVTM, CDR2 ANQGSEA. The CDR3 bases are TGCAGCGCCATCAAAGGACTAGCGGGAGGGCCCCGCTCGCCCCCCGGGGAGCTGTTTTTT. As protein: CSAIKGLAGGPRSPPGELFF.

The J gene is TRBJ2-1, the V gene TRBV7-9, with D possibly matching TRBD2 (5 bases). The CDR3 has 15 residues. The germline V gene encodes CDR1 SEHNR and CDR2 FQNEAQ (reference sequence). V lost 5 bases, J lost 0 bases, and 11 bases lay in between. CDR3: CASSPLERSYNEQFF. CDR3 sequence (DNA): TGTGCCAGCAGCCCACTAGAGCGCTCCTACAATGAGCAGTTCTTC.

This clonotype was seen at least ten times. The chain has TRBV6-2 or TRBV6-3 and TRBJ2-3; TRBD2 is a possible D gene (5 bases). This CDR3 contains 14 residues. In germline, CDR1 is MNHEY, CDR2 SVGEGT. Trimming took 0 bases from V and 4 from J, leaving 8 bases between them. The CDR3 coding sequence is TGTGCCAGCAGTTACTCTAGCGACCCAGATACGCAGTATTTT. Its protein is CASSYSSDPDTQYF.

This clonotype was recorded only once. A much larger clone differs by one base, so this may be a read error. J is TRBJ2-2 and V is TRBV6-5; 10 bases are a match to TRBD2. The CDR3 is made up of 17 amino acids. The V gene end was trimmed by 0 bases and the J gene end by 7 bases; junction bases not matched to a gene: 8. The germline V gene has CDR1 MNHEY and CDR2 SVGAGI. CDR3 nucleotides: TGTGCCAGCAGTTACTCAGGACTAGCGGTAAGATTCGGGGAGCTGTTTTTT. It yields the protein CASSYSGLAVRFGELFF.

There are many counts of this clonotype. J is TRBJ1-2 and V is TRBV7-8, with a tentative D call TRBD1 (5 bases). This CDR3 region has 15 residues. Trimming left V 2 bases short and J 0 bases short, with 10 bases between. CDR1 SGHVS and CDR2 FQNEAQ come from the germline V gene. Here the CDR3 DNA reads TGTGCCAGCAGCTTATATTTGGACACTAACTATGGCTACACCTTC. Its protein is CASSLYLDTNYGYTF.

The CDR3 spells CASSPRRERTYTF. The CDR3 coding sequence is TGTGCCAGCAGCCCTCGTCGGGAAAGGACCTACACCTTC. The V and J genes are TRBV7-9 and TRBJ1-2, with D uncertain. The germline CDR1 and CDR2 sequences are SEHNR and FQNEAQ (reference sequence). Trimming removed 5 bases at V and 10 bases at J, with 17 bases between. This CDR3 comprises 13 residues.

As to this clonotype: A much more abundant neighbour one base away suggests this may be a read error. The chain employs TRBV27 and TRBJ1-5; no firm D call. Germline CDR1 and CDR2: MNHEY and SMNVEV (reference sequence). V lost 2 bases and J 0 bases, leaving 2 bases between the germline ends. The CDR3 contains 13 residues. The DNA of the CDR3 is TGTGCCAGCAGTTTAAGTAGCAATCAGCCCCAGCATTTT. This gives the protein CASSLSSNQPQHF.

This clonotype was seen at least ten times. The chain is built from TRBV9 and TRBJ2-3; a possible D gene is TRBD2 (6 bases). This CDR3 has 15 amino acids. V lost 3 bases and J 1 base, leaving 12 bases between the germline ends. CDR1 is SGDLS, CDR2 YYNGEE, per germline. The CDR3 protein is CASSGDGGGTDTQYF. The CDR3 coding sequence is TGTGCCAGCAGCGGAGACGGGGGTGGCACAGATACGCAGTATTTT.

This clonotype ranks as medium-sized. The DNA for the CDR3 is TGTGCCAGCAGCTTTGGAGAAAACATTCAGTACTTC. This sequence encodes CASSFGENIQYF. The chain links TRBV5-6 to TRBJ2-4; D remains ambiguous. This CDR3 has 12 residues. V shed 2 bases and J shed 5 bases, with 5 bases lying between them. From germline, CDR1 is SGHDT and CDR2 YYEEEE. Filled out from reference TRBV5-6 and TRBJ2-4, the complete variable domain reads DAGVTQSPTHLIKTRGQQVTLRCSPKSGHDTVSWYQQALGQGPQFIFQYYEEEERQRGNFPDRFSGHQFPNYSSELNVNALLLGDSALYLCASSFGENIQYFGAGTRLSVL.

This chain joins TRBV20-1 and TRBJ2-7; tentative D call: TRBD2 (6 bases). This CDR3 has 13 amino acids. V lost 6 bases and J 0 bases, leaving 12 bases between the germline ends. Germline V gene lookup returns CDR1 DFQATT and CDR2 SNEGSKA (reference sequence). The CDR3, as DNA: TGCAGTGCCCCGGGACTGAGCTCCTACGAGCAGTACTTC. Its translation: CSAPGLSSYEQYF.

A word on this clonotype: A much larger clone differs by one base, so this may be a read error. This chain links TRBV27 with TRBJ1-2, with unresolved D. V lost 2 bases, J lost 3 bases, and 16 bases lay in between. CDR3 size: 16 residues. Germline V CDR1 and CDR2: MNHEY, SMNVEV (reference sequence). CDR3 DNA sequence: TGTGCCAGCAGTTTACGTACAGTGGGCGCGGACTATGGCTACACCTTC. It is translated as CASSLRTVGADYGYTF.

This clonotype has a count of ten or more. This chain links TRBV20-1 with TRBJ2-7, with 10 bases identical to TRBD1. The ends lost 6 bases at V and 6 bases at J; junction bases unmatched: 11. CDR1 and CDR2 (germline): DFQATT, SNEGSKA (reference sequence). This CDR3 region has 14 residues. CDR3 DNA: TGCAGTGCGGACCGGGACAGGGGACGGGCCGAGCAGTACTTC. Its translation is CSADRDRGRAEQYF.

The CDR3 sequence: CASSHGTGVSNEQYF. The CDR3 DNA reads as TGCGCCAGCAGCCACGGGACAGGGGTATCCAACGAGCAGTACTTC. The V gene is TRBV4-3, the J gene TRBJ2-7, with 10 bases fitting TRBD1. Germline V gene lookup returns CDR1 LGHNA and CDR2 YSLEER. Germline trimming cut 3 bases from V and 5 bases from J; bases unmatched to any gene: 7. CDR3 length: 15 amino acids.

Sample share makes this clonotype medium-sized. This rearrangement joins TRBV7-6 to TRBJ2-4; D remains ambiguous. CDR1 SGHVS and CDR2 FNYEAQ come from the germline V gene. The CDR3 is made up of 14 amino acids. V was cut by 5 bases and J by 10 bases, with 18 bases left in between. The CDR3 region is CASSPTLVPAIQYF. The CDR3 DNA is TGTGCCAGCAGCCCCACCCTAGTACCCGCGATTCAGTACTTC.

V and J are TRBV19 and TRBJ2-3, with TRBD2 as a possible D gene (7 bases). This CDR3 contains 17 residues. V lost 3 bases and J lost 2, with 18 bases in between. Germline V gene lookup returns CDR1 LNHDA and CDR2 SQIVND (reference sequence). The CDR3 reads CASSIRSRGGPTDTQYF. For the CDR3, the DNA is TGTGCCAGTAGTATCAGATCCCGCGGGGGCCCCACAGATACGCAGTATTTT. Full variable domain (missing parts from reference TRBV19 and TRBJ2-3): DGGITQSPKYLFRKEGQNVTLSCEQNLNHDAMYWYRQDPGQGLRLIYYSQIVNDFQKGDIAEGYSVSREKKESFPLTVTSAQKNPTAFYLCASSIRSRGGPTDTQYFGPGTRLTVL.

The chain uses TRBV15 and TRBJ2-5; 9 nucleotides align to TRBD1. Trimming cost V 0 bases and J 0 bases; bases outside gene matches: 2. CDR3 length: 16 amino acids. In germline, CDR1 is LNHNV, CDR2 YYDKDF (reference sequence). CDR3 DNA sequence: TGTGCCACCAGCAGAGACAGGACAGGGGACCAAGAGACCCAGTACTTC. It translates to CATSRDRTGDQETQYF.

The rearrangement links TRBV5-1 to TRBJ2-7; possibly TRBD2 for D (6 bases). The CDR3 sequence is 13 residues long. Germline lookup yields CDR1 SGHRS and CDR2 YFSETQ. V gave up 7 bases and J gave up 3 bases, with 14 bases separating them. The CDR3, as DNA: TGCGCCAGCGGACTCGGGGACTTCTACGAGCAGTACTTC. It yields the protein CASGLGDFYEQYF.

Regarding this clonotype: One base away lies a much larger clone, so this may be a sequencing read error. The chain is built from TRBV27 and TRBJ2-3; 7 nucleotides agree with TRBD1. The germline V gene has CDR1 MNHEY and CDR2 SMNVEV (reference sequence). The CDR3 extends over 19 amino acids. The CDR3 sequence: CAGSSPFRRQGRNPDTQYF. The DNA for the CDR3 is TGTGCCGGCAGTTCCCCGTTCAGAAGACAGGGCAGGAACCCAGATACGCAGTATTTT.

As regards this clonotype: A much larger clone lies a single base off, so this may be a read error. This chain uses TRBV5-1 with TRBJ2-1; 13 bases fit TRBD2. Germline CDR1 is SGHRS and CDR2 is YFSETQ. There are 14 residues in the CDR3. The ends lost 4 bases at V and 7 bases at J; junction bases unmatched: 2. CDR3 sequence reads: CASSTSGGANEQFF. The CDR3 coding sequence is TGCGCCAGCAGCACTAGCGGGGGGGCTAATGAGCAGTTCTTC.

This clonotype occurred many times. The rearrangement uses TRBV27 and TRBJ2-1; a possible D gene is TRBD2 (6 bases). The CDR3 contains 16 residues. Trimming pared 7 bases from V and 6 bases from J, leaving 22 bases between. Germline-derived CDR1 and CDR2 are MNHEY and SMNVEV (reference sequence). The CDR3 is CASKDMTGVWLNEQFF. CDR3 nucleotides: TGTGCCAGCAAGGACATGACGGGAGTCTGGCTCAATGAGCAGTTCTTC.